This T cell receptor beta chain came from a study of CD8 T cells in ankylosing spondylitis. With molecular barcodes, quantitative 5'-RACE was used to make the TCR beta libraries. TCRdb analysed the 5' RACE reads with MiXCR anew, one entry per CDR3 protein. Here the sample spans 150,000 to 200,000 distinct CDR3 sequences, around 13% being singletons. Study outcomes and limitations: In reactive arthritis synovial fluid and blood, some motif variants had been reported before.

This clonotype was observed many times. Its specificity is not known. This clonotype was obtained from a female donor with ankylosing spondylitis or in good health (not recorded which). The sequenced material came from blood, either unsorted or a sorted T cell fraction (not recorded which).

The CDR3 protein is CASSLVPGQGQETQYF. For the CDR3, the DNA is TGTGCCAGCAGCTTAGTTCCCGGACAGGGGCAAGAGACCCAGTACTTC. The J gene is TRBJ2-5, the V gene TRBV11-2; 9 bases agree with TRBD1. The V segment lost 1 base and the J segment 2 bases; nucleotides outside the gene matches: 5. The CDR3 extends over 16 amino acids. Germline V lookup: CDR1 SGHAT, CDR2 FQNNGV.